This TCR beta chain was captured in a study of response to subunit inactivated influenza vaccine. Via MiXCR, TCRdb re-called the RT-PCR reads, giving one row per CDR3 protein. The sample carries more than 500,000 distinct CDR3 sequences, around 11% recorded once. Trimming shortened V by 8 bases and J by 4 bases, and 23 bases separated the two germline ends. CDR1 SQVTM and CDR2 ANQGSEA come from the germline V gene. This CDR3 is 15 amino acids long. The same sample was also studied in work on T cells expressing NK-cell markers. This second study notes: Researchers built TCR beta cDNA using 5'RACE template switching with UMIs. Cells sorted as CD3+CD56+NKG2C+, CD3+CD56+NKG2C- and CD3+CD56-NKG2C+ T cells supplied the TCR beta repertoires. With respect to HCMV, most of the eight sequenced donors were seropositive, and one was seronegative. For several experiments, T cell sorting was restricted to the alpha-beta TCR population by means of an anti-gamma-delta TCR antibody. Several of the donors also had these clonotypes leading their CD3+CD56-NKG2C+ fraction.

The V and J genes are TRBV29-1 and TRBJ1-1; the D gene is possibly TRBD1 (6 bases). This receptor was taken from a man aged 45-60 years who received an inactivated influenza vaccine. Sequenced here: PBMCs from blood, sampled on the day of vaccination. The CDR3 reads CSPLRIGGASTEAFF. The CDR3 coding sequence is TGCAGCCCACTCCGCATCGGGGGGGCGAGCACTGAAGCTTTCTTT.